The 27 T cell receptor beta chains below come from one sample, sequenced in a study of blood T cell repertoires in COVID-19. Clones were read by immunoSEQ multiplex PCR, and TCRdb kept only the in-frame ones, dropping some. Found here are approximately 300,000 clones, under 95% of them singletons; the top ten hold around 20%. The sample consisted of PBMCs or T cells enriched from blood (not recorded which). These receptors were collected from a woman aged 25 to 39 who had recovered from COVID-19.

This clone was counted once. The CDR3 here is CASSSGQGDYGYTF. CDR3 DNA sequence: TGTGCCAGCAGTTCGGGACAGGGGGACTATGGCTACACCTTC. The J gene is TRBJ1-2, the V gene TRBV28, with TRBD1 identical over 11 bases. The CDR3 spans 14 residues. Trimming removed 4 bases from V and 3 bases from J; junction bases left unmatched: 1. From germline, CDR1 is MDHEN and CDR2 SYDVKM.

This chain connects TRBV12-3 or TRBV12-4 to TRBJ1-1; D unresolved. V was shortened by 5 bases and J by 6 bases, with 7 bases between the two germline ends. The CDR3 is 11 residues long. The CDR3 region has the DNA TGTGCCAGCAGTCAGGTGTCTGAAGCTTTCTTT. Amino acid sequence: CASSQVSEAFF.

CDR3 nucleotides: TGTGCCAGCAGCTTGTGGGGACAAGACACTGAAGCTTTCTTT. Encoded protein: CASSLWGQDTEAFF. The chain has TRBV5-5 and TRBJ1-1, with TRBD1 as a possible D gene (6 bases). V gave up 1 base and J gave up 3 bases, with 10 bases separating them. Germline-derived CDR1 and CDR2 are SGHKS and YYEKEE (reference sequence). CDR3 length: 14 residues.

The genes are TRBV6-1 and TRBJ1-5; 7 bases are shared with TRBD1. The germline V gene has CDR1 MNHNS and CDR2 SASEGT. The junction had 6 bases not matched to a gene; V was cut back by 3 bases and J by 7 bases. There are 14 residues in the CDR3. CDR3 residues: CASSDRQGSQPQHF. The CDR3, as DNA: TGTGCCAGCAGTGATCGACAGGGTAGCCAGCCCCAGCATTTT.

This chain joins TRBV27 and TRBJ1-5; D possibly corresponds to TRBD1 (5 bases). CDR1 and CDR2 from the germline V gene are MNHEY and SMNVEV (reference sequence). There are 13 residues in the CDR3. Trimming took 6 bases from V and 2 from J, leaving 8 bases between them. The CDR3 DNA reads as TGTGCCAGCAGGCCGGGGGGCAATCAGCCCCAGCATTTT. Protein product: CASRPGGNQPQHF.

The rearrangement joins TRBV5-4 to TRBJ2-7, with 10 bases aligning to TRBD2. Germline V lookup: CDR1 SGHNT, CDR2 YYREEE (reference sequence). J lost 5 bases, V lost 3 bases, and 8 bases had no gene match. The CDR3 contains 15 residues. The CDR3 loop is CASSSTSGRANEQYF. In DNA form, the CDR3 reads TGTGCCAGCAGCTCGACCAGCGGGAGGGCCAACGAGCAGTACTTC.

The genes are TRBV28 and TRBJ2-1; TRBD1 aligns across 12 bases. Per germline, CDR1 MDHEN and CDR2 SYDVKM. V was pared by 6 bases and J by 8 bases, with 8 bases of the junction left unmatched. This CDR3 spans 15 amino acids. The DNA of the CDR3 is TGTGCCAGCAGCCCCGGGGACAGGGGGCGCGATGAGCAGTTCTTC. This encodes CASSPGDRGRDEQFF.

This clone was seen a single time. This rearrangement joins TRBV12-3 or TRBV12-4 to TRBJ1-1, with 7 bases that match TRBD1. This CDR3 has 13 amino acids. V gave up 5 bases and J gave up 4 bases; unmatched junction bases: 4. As DNA, the CDR3 is TGTGCCAGCAGTCGACAGGGAAGCACTGAAGCTTTCTTT. It codes for CASSRQGSTEAFF.

The chain combines TRBV10-3 with TRBJ2-2; D ambiguous. V shed 8 bases and J shed 0 bases, with 13 bases lying between them. The V gene's germline CDR1 is ENHRY and CDR2 SYGVKD. CDR3 size: 15 residues. The CDR3 DNA sequence: TGTGCCATCTCCGGTCAGGCCGCGAACACCGGGGAGCTGTTTTTT. It is translated as CAISGQAANTGELFF.

The genes are TRBV10-3 and TRBJ1-2; D might be TRBD1 (6 bases). The CDR3 has 16 amino acids. Trimming stripped 2 bases from V and 4 bases from J, with 17 bases between. CDR1 ENHRY and CDR2 SYGVKD come from the germline V gene. CDR3: CAISEREQGRIYGYTF. CDR3 coding DNA: TGTGCCATCAGTGAGAGAGAACAGGGACGCATCTATGGCTACACCTTC.

The chain has TRBV24-1 and TRBJ2-5, with 10 positions matching TRBD1. The CDR3 spans 15 residues. J lost 2 bases, V lost 7 bases, and 6 bases had no gene match. CDR1 and CDR2 (germline): KGHDR, SFDVKD. DNA of the CDR3: TGTGCCACCAGGCCGGGACAGGGGCCACAAGAGACCCAGTACTTC. It specifies CATRPGQGPQETQYF.

The chain's CDR3 is CASSLFSNTEAFF. Here the CDR3 DNA reads TGTGCCAGCAGCTTGTTCTCGAACACTGAAGCTTTCTTT. The chain combines TRBV5-4 with TRBJ1-1; D is unclear. Trimming took 1 base from V and 1 from J, leaving 5 bases between them. CDR3 length: 13 residues. Germline CDR1 and CDR2: SGHNT and YYREEE (reference sequence).

The chain combines TRBV27 with TRBJ2-2; the D is unclear. Per germline, CDR1 MNHEY and CDR2 SMNVEV (reference sequence). This CDR3 comprises 13 residues. V was pared by 3 bases and J by 0 bases, with 2 bases between. The CDR3 bases are TGTGCCAGCAGTTTCGCGAACACCGGGGAGCTGTTTTTT. Protein sequence: CASSFANTGELFF.

The gene calls are TRBV6-6 and TRBJ2-1; 8 nucleotides match TRBD2. The V gene's germline CDR1 is MNHNY and CDR2 SVGAGI (reference sequence). This CDR3 spans 14 amino acids. V lost 7 bases to trimming and J lost 6 bases; unmatched junction nucleotides: 8. The CDR3 sequence is CASNQRGLFNEQFF. DNA for the CDR3: TGTGCCAGCAACCAGCGGGGGCTCTTCAATGAGCAGTTCTTC.

The V and J genes are TRBV19 and TRBJ1-5; weak D call: TRBD1 (6 bases). The CDR3 is made up of 15 amino acids. V lost 0 bases and J lost 7, with 13 bases in between. Germline CDR1 LNHDA, CDR2 SQIVND (reference sequence). The CDR3 protein is CASSIEGAGWQPQHF. CDR3 DNA sequence: TGTGCCAGTAGTATAGAGGGGGCTGGCTGGCAGCCCCAGCATTTT.

This sequence joins TRBV9 and TRBJ2-3; D not certain. The germline CDR1 and CDR2 sequences are SGDLS and YYNGEE. Trimming pared 2 bases from V and 3 bases from J, leaving 16 bases between. The CDR3 has 16 amino acids. The CDR3 bases are TGTGCCAGCAGCGTGACTCCTAATACTAATACAGATACGCAGTATTTT. Protein sequence: CASSVTPNTNTDTQYF.

This clone was found once. The V gene is TRBV9, the J gene TRBJ2-3; 7 bases are a match to TRBD2. Germline V CDR1 and CDR2: SGDLS, YYNGEE. V was clipped by 6 bases and J by 2 bases; unmatched bases: 6. The CDR3 length is 14 residues. CDR3 region: CASNSGTNTDTQYF. For the CDR3, the DNA is TGTGCCAGCAACTCCGGGACTAACACAGATACGCAGTATTTT.

This sequence joins TRBV19 and TRBJ2-7, with 7 bases matching TRBD1. The V gene's germline CDR1 is LNHDA and CDR2 SQIVND (reference sequence). J gave up 3 bases and V 6 bases, and 8 bases lay outside the gene matches. The CDR3 covers 14 residues. The DNA for the CDR3 is TGTGCCAGTAGCCTGGACAGGACGCGCTACGAGCAGTACTTC. This translates into CASSLDRTRYEQYF.

The gene calls are TRBV27 and TRBJ1-2; tentative D call: TRBD1 (6 bases). V lost 2 bases to trimming and J lost 3 bases, with 7 bases between them. CDR3 length equals 13 residues. Germline values: CDR1 MNHEY, CDR2 SMNVEV (reference sequence). The CDR3 here is CASSLEGDYGYTF. The CDR3 region has the DNA TGTGCCAGCAGTTTAGAGGGGGACTATGGCTACACCTTC.

The CDR3 DNA reads as TGCAGCGTTGTGGGTCAGGGAGGGACCTATGGCTACACCTTC. It translates to CSVVGQGGTYGYTF. The chain joins TRBV29-1 to TRBJ1-2, with TRBD1 as a possible D gene (5 bases). V was shortened by 4 bases and J by 4 bases, with 16 bases between the two germline ends. The CDR3 loop spans 14 amino acids. The germline gives CDR1 SQVTM, CDR2 ANQGSEA.

The gene calls are TRBV28 and TRBJ2-7; 11 positions agree with TRBD2. CDR1 is MDHEN, CDR2 SYDVKM, per germline. Unmatched junction bases numbered 6, after V lost 3 bases and J lost 2 bases. The CDR3 has 16 residues. This CDR3 reads CASSFSTSGVTYEQYF. The CDR3 DNA reads as TGTGCCAGCAGTTTCTCGACTAGCGGGGTCACCTACGAGCAGTACTTC.

The V call is TRBV5-4, the J call TRBJ2-2, with no clear D. V was trimmed by 4 bases and J by 5 bases, leaving 12 bases between them. The germline V gene has CDR1 SGHNT and CDR2 YYREEE (reference sequence). The CDR3 is made up of 14 amino acids. For the CDR3, the DNA is TGTGCCAGCAGCAGCGAGGTAGTTACCGGGGAGCTGTTTTTT. It is translated as CASSSEVVTGELFF. The full variable domain, rest sourced from reference TRBV5-4 and TRBJ2-2, is ETGVTQSPTHLIKTRGQQVTLRCSSQSGHNTVSWYQQALGQGPQFIFQYYREEENGRGNFPPRFSGLQFPNYSSELNVNALELDDSALYLCASSSEVVTGELFFGEGSRLTVL.

The rearrangement uses TRBV5-1 and TRBJ1-2, with 9 bases that match TRBD1. The CDR3 has 16 residues. Germline V gene lookup returns CDR1 SGHRS and CDR2 YFSETQ. The junction had 14 bases not matched to a gene; V was cut back by 3 bases and J by 8 bases. CDR3 nucleotide sequence: TGCGCCAGCAGCTCCGTCCGGGACAGGGCCAGGGGCGGCTACACCTTC. Encoded protein: CASSSVRDRARGGYTF.

V and J are TRBV27 and TRBJ1-1; D not certain. Germline V CDR1 and CDR2: MNHEY, SMNVEV (reference sequence). With 7 bases removed from V and 0 bases from J, the gap between germline ends came to 6 bases. The CDR3 runs 12 residues. The CDR3 DNA is TGTGCCAGCAAGTCTATGAACACTGAAGCTTTCTTT. Encoded protein: CASKSMNTEAFF.

This chain uses TRBV30 with TRBJ2-3; 7 bases agree with TRBD2. This CDR3 has 12 amino acids. Per the germline V gene, CDR1 is GTSNPN and CDR2 is SVGIG (reference sequence). The trim removed 5 bases at V and 6 bases at J, leaving 5 bases unmatched. CDR3 bases: TGTGCCTGGTCTTGGGGGGGGGATACGCAGTATTTT. Protein sequence: CAWSWGGDTQYF. The entire variable domain, with the rest obtained from reference TRBV30 and TRBJ2-3, is as follows: SQTIHQWPATLVQPVGSPLSLECTVEGTSNPNLYWYRQAAGRGLQLLFYSVGIGQISSEVPQNLSASRPQDRQFILSSKKLLLSDSGFYLCAWSWGGDTQYFGPGTRLTVL.

V usage is TRBV11-1 and J usage is TRBJ2-1, with D tentatively TRBD2 (6 bases). The length of the CDR3 is 16 residues. V lost 1 base and J 1 base, leaving 11 bases between the germline ends. Germline V gene data show CDR1 as SGHAT and CDR2 as FQDESV (reference sequence). DNA for the CDR3: TGTGCCAGCAGCTTAGGTCAGGAGGGGTCCTACAATGAGCAGTTCTTC. Translated: CASSLGQEGSYNEQFF.

This chain uses TRBV12-3 or TRBV12-4 with TRBJ2-1; D not resolved. The CDR3 extends over 13 amino acids. V lost 6 bases to trimming and J lost 6 bases, with 12 bases between them. The DNA for the CDR3 is TGTGCCAGCAGCCAATCAGACTCCAATGAGCAGTTCTTC. Protein sequence: CASSQSDSNEQFF.